This T cell receptor beta chain appears in the sequencing data of a study of T cell repertoires in cytomegalovirus infection. Using its own MiXCR run on the reads, TCRdb lists one record per CDR3 protein. Altogether some 920,000 distinct CDR3 sequences are present, about a third being singletons, with the ten largest covering roughly 13%. There are a few counts of this clonotype. Its antigen is still unknown. Germline V CDR1 and CDR2: SEHNR, FQNEAQ (reference sequence). V dropped 5 bases and J dropped 4 bases, with 18 bases sitting between them. CDR3 length: 15 residues. The receptor was isolated from a human donor in good health (CMV status not recorded). Some clones in this sample may be carry-over from other donors' samples. V gene TRBV7-9 combines with J gene TRBJ2-7, with D possibly TRBD2 on 5 matching bases. The material sequenced was cultured CD8+ T cells from PBMCs, taken from culture after CMV antigen stimulation. The DNA of the CDR3 is TGTGCCAGCAGCCTCGACCCTCTGGGAGTATACGAGCAGTACTTC. Translating gives CASSLDPLGVYEQYF. The full variable domain, with the rest looked up from reference TRBV7-9 and TRBJ2-7, is DTGVSQNPRHKITKRGQNVTFRCDPISEHNRLYWYRQTLGQGPEFLTYFQNEAQLEKSRLLSDRFSAERPKGSFSTLEIQRTEQGDSAMYLCASSLDPLGVYEQYFGPGTRLTVT.